This T cell receptor beta chain was sequenced in a study of OX40 agonist ivuxolimab in advanced cancers. Turning to the study itself: The patients received ivuxolimab by intravenous route every 2 weeks at 0.01 to 10 mg/kg. The study, taken as a whole, reports: Expanded clones belonging to CD8+ T cells outnumbered, on average, those of CD4+.

The germline V gene has CDR1 MNHEY and CDR2 SMNVEV (reference sequence). Trimming stripped 7 bases from V and 2 bases from J, with 6 bases between. The CDR3 totals 13 residues. A word on this clone: The antigen remains unidentified.

The repertoire was sequenced with immunoSEQ multiplex PCR; TCRdb's copy has only in-frame clones and lacks some. The data hold nearly 80,000 clones, with roughly 94% observed a single time. Blood sampling took place at baseline, cycle 4 day 1, and cycle 7 day 1. The rearrangement uses TRBV27 and TRBJ2-6; D unclear. The sequence derives from an adult with an advanced solid tumor such as melanoma, head and neck, liver or kidney cancer. This sample comprised CD4+ or CD8+ T cells sorted from blood, obtained in a trial of the OX40 agonist ivuxolimab. This CDR3 is CASTSAGANVLTF. The DNA of the CDR3 is TGTGCCAGCACCTCGGCTGGGGCCAACGTCCTGACTTTC.